These 13 T cell receptor beta chains were all obtained from the same sample, sequenced in a study of Tregs in tolerant kidney transplant recipients. Clones were sequenced by immunoSEQ multiplex PCR, and TCRdb holds only the in-frame ones, with some missing. Found here are tens of thousands of clones; the top ten clones hold roughly 7.1%. The specimen comprised CD8+ T cells from blood, sampled before the transplant. The receptors stem from a human donor who received a combined kidney and bone marrow transplant.

Points on this clone: The sequenced fragment ends 3 residues before the CDR3 boundary, so the rest is inferred from the germline J gene. The chain joins TRBV18 to TRBJ2-2; TRBD2 matches at 8 bases. The CDR3 extends over 17 amino acids. Trimming removed 3 bases from V and 3 bases from J; junction bases left unmatched: 9. The germline V gene has CDR1 KGHSH and CDR2 LQKENI. The CDR3 is CASSPGGAGAYTGELFF. CDR3 bases read: TGTGCCAGCTCACCGGGCGGAGCGGGGGCGTACACCGGGGAG.

With regard to this clone: The read halts 3 residues ahead of the CDR3 end, with the missing end drawn from the germline J gene. This rearrangement joins TRBV5-1 to TRBJ1-5; 9 bases agree with TRBD1. Germline V CDR1 and CDR2: SGHRS, YFSETQ. This CDR3 has 20 residues. Trimming cost V 9 bases and J 5 bases; bases outside gene matches: 27. The CDR3 bases that were read are TGCGCCAACCACCCCTCTCTCTATGGACAGGGGCCGTCGGGCGATCAGCCC. This gives the protein CANHPSLYGQGPSGDQP. The CDR3 in full is CANHPSLYGQGPSGDQPQHF. The whole variable domain, filled in from reference TRBV5-1 and TRBJ1-5, reads KAGVTQTPRYLIKTRGQQVTLSCSPISGHRSVSWYQQTPGQGLQFLFEYFSETQRNKGNFPGRFSGRQFSNSRSEMNVSTLELGDSALYLCANHPSLYGQGPSGDQPQHFGDGTRLSIL.

The CDR3 DNA, read in part, is TGCAGTGCTAGCTGGGACAGGGAATTTGAA. It translates to CSASWDREFE. The complete CDR3 sequence is CSASWDREFEAFF. This rearrangement joins TRBV20-1 to TRBJ1-1; 9 nucleotides agree with TRBD1. Coverage ceases 3 residues before the CDR3 finishes, and the germline J gene fills in the end. Germline V CDR1 and CDR2: DFQATT, SNEGSKA (reference sequence). The length of the CDR3 is 13 residues. The V gene end was trimmed by 3 bases and the J gene end by 7 bases; junction bases not matched to a gene: 6.

CDR3 in amino acids: CASSAGQGPSYEQFF. CDR3 DNA, as far as it was read: TGCGCCAGCAGCGCGGGACAGGGGCCTTCCTATGAG. V is TRBV5-1 and J is TRBJ2-1; 10 bases fit TRBD1. The CDR3 goes on 3 residues after the read ends, and that part is filled in from the germline J gene. V shed 4 bases, J shed 8 bases, and the junction held 9 bases outside the gene matches. Germline CDR1 SGHRS, CDR2 YFSETQ. This CDR3 is built from 15 residues.

Points on this clone: The read stops 3 residues short of the end of the CDR3; the missing end is completed from the germline J gene. The chain carries TRBV20-1 and TRBJ2-3, with 7 bases that match TRBD2. Germline V gives CDR1 DFQATT, CDR2 SNEGSKA (reference sequence). V gave up 6 bases and J gave up 2 bases; unmatched junction bases: 17. The CDR3 length is 17 residues. CDR3 amino acids: CSADAATSREYTDTQYF. Incomplete CDR3 DNA: TGCAGTGCCGATGCCGCGACTAGCAGGGAGTACACAGATACG.

Remarks on this clone: The CDR3 goes on 3 residues after the read ends, and that part is filled in from the germline J gene. The genes are TRBV6-9 and TRBJ1-1; 9 bases align to TRBD1. V trimming: 5 bases; J trimming: 2 bases; junction bases outside the gene matches: 6. The germline V gene encodes CDR1 MNHGY and CDR2 SVAAGI. This CDR3 region has 15 residues. The CDR3 here is CASSRRTGENTEAFF. CDR3 DNA (partial): TGTGCCAGCAGTCGACGGACAGGGGAAAACACTGAA.

The DNA read from the CDR3 is TGTGCCAGCAGGATGGGACAGCTCTACGAG. Amino acid sequence: CASRMGQLYE. The full CDR3 protein is CASRMGQLYEQYF. The genes are TRBV7-2 and TRBJ2-7; 7 bases line up with TRBD1. The read terminates 3 residues before the CDR3 end, so the remaining end is supplied by the germline J gene. This CDR3 has 13 residues. Germline values: CDR1 SGHTA, CDR2 FQGNSA. The V gene end was trimmed by 6 bases and the J gene end by 3 bases; junction bases not matched to a gene: 5.

With respect to this clone: With the read ending 3 residues before the CDR3 end, the germline J gene is used to fill in that end. This chain uses TRBV7-9 with TRBJ2-7; 10 bases map to TRBD1. Unmatched junction bases numbered 5, after V lost 4 bases and J lost 5 bases. The CDR3 has 14 amino acids. In germline, CDR1 is SEHNR, CDR2 FQNEAQ (reference sequence). Here the CDR3 reads CASSSTGGMDEQYF. The CDR3 bases that were read are TGTGCCAGCAGCTCGACAGGGGGCATGGACGAG.

Concerning this clone itself: The CDR3 end lies 3 residues beyond the end of the read and is filled in from the germline J gene. The chain couples TRBV6-1 to TRBJ2-1, with 7 bases fitting TRBD2. V shed 0 bases and J 7 bases; nucleotides not matched to a gene: 6. CDR1 and CDR2 (germline): MNHNS, SASEGT. CDR3 size: 15 residues. Here the CDR3 reads CASSEALGSGNEQFF. Partial CDR3 DNA: TGTGCCAGCAGTGAAGCGCTAGGTAGCGGGAATGAG.

Comment on this clone: Read data end 3 residues before the CDR3 end; the end is taken from the germline J gene. The chain is built from TRBV19 and TRBJ2-1; D might be TRBD2 (6 bases). Germline V gene lookup returns CDR1 LNHDA and CDR2 SQIVND (reference sequence). Trimming took off 0 bases at V and 4 bases at J, with 13 bases between the two ends. The CDR3 sequence is 16 residues long. CDR3 bases read: TGTGCCAGTAGTATAGATCCCGGGGGACCTTACAATGAG. This codes for CASSIDPGGPYNE. The whole CDR3 protein reads CASSIDPGGPYNEQFF. Using reference TRBV19 and TRBJ2-1 for the parts outside the CDR3, the full variable domain is DGGITQSPKYLFRKEGQNVTLSCEQNLNHDAMYWYRQDPGQGLRLIYYSQIVNDFQKGDIAEGYSVSREKKESFPLTVTSAQKNPTAFYLCASSIDPGGPYNEQFFGPGTRLTVL.

As concerns this clone: Read data end 3 residues before the CDR3 end; the end is taken from the germline J gene. This chain joins TRBV11-2 and TRBJ1-1; D is unclear. The CDR3 is 14 residues long. Trimming pared 1 base from V and 5 bases from J, leaving 11 bases between. CDR1 SGHAT and CDR2 FQNNGV come from the germline V gene. The DNA read from the CDR3 is TGTGCCAGCAGCTTAGCAACAGCGGGAACTGAA. Translation gives CASSLATAGTE. The full CDR3 sequence reads CASSLATAGTEAFF.

To note about this clone: The read finishes 3 residues shy of the CDR3 end, and the germline J gene is used to complete it. The genes are TRBV7-9 and TRBJ2-7; 9 bases are a match to TRBD1. The CDR3 covers 14 residues. Germline-derived CDR1 and CDR2 are SEHNR and FQNEAQ (reference sequence). V lost 8 bases to trimming and J lost 4 bases; unmatched junction nucleotides: 9. CDR3 residues: CASGNSGTGYEQYF. The CDR3 bases that were read are TGTGCCAGCGGCAACTCCGGGACAGGGTACGAG.

Notes on this clone: The DNA ends 3 residues before the CDR3 does, and the rest of the CDR3 is filled in from the germline J gene. This chain uses TRBV13 with TRBJ2-3; 11 nucleotides align to TRBD2. The V and J ends lost 5 bases and 6 bases, in that order; junction bases with no gene match: 7. The germline gives CDR1 PRHDT, CDR2 FYEKMQ (reference sequence). CDR3 size: 15 residues. CDR3 bases read: TGTGCCAGCAGCCTCCGTAGCGGGAGGGCTGATACG. Translation: CASSLRSGRADT. The entire CDR3 reads CASSLRSGRADTQYF.